This TCR beta chain is drawn from a study of cytomegalovirus exposure and HLA in healthy donors. Study findings and constraints: CMV serostatus was the sole immune exposure information available.

Both 60 Vbeta primers and 13 Jbeta primers went into the PCR. Produced via immunoSEQ multiplex PCR; TCRdb's table is partial and in-frame only. Counted here are about 34,000 clones, approximately 67% occurring once; the ten biggest clones make up roughly a tenth. Details on this clone: Its antigen is currently unknown.

V gave up 7 bases and J gave up 6 bases, with 13 bases separating them. CDR1 and CDR2 from the germline V gene are SGHVS and FQNEAQ. The CDR3 has 12 amino acids. This sequence joins TRBV7-8 and TRBJ2-7, with D possibly TRBD2 on 5 matching bases. Sample: PBMCs. This TCR was sampled from a man in his forties in good health and CMV-seropositive. CDR3 in amino acids: CASTPGSGEQYF. DNA of the CDR3: TGTGCCAGCACCCCGGGGAGCGGCGAGCAGTACTTC.